This entry concerns a single TCR beta chain. This record comes from a study of blood T cell repertoires in COVID-19. At the level of the study: PBMCs, B-cell-depleted T cells, or T cells were the source of the cDNA or gDNA that made up the material.

Germline V gene data show CDR1 as LNHDA and CDR2 as SQIVND (reference sequence). V lost 5 bases and J 3 bases, leaving 13 bases between the germline ends. The CDR3 runs to 14 residues. Here immunoSEQ multiplex PCR was the method, and the copy in TCRdb shows in-frame clones only, minus some. The sample records about 76,000 clones, 80% to 85% being singletons. The chain is built from TRBV19 and TRBJ1-1, with D possibly TRBD1 on 6 matching bases. The source of this sequence is a human donor in a cohort sampled during active COVID-19. Material: peripheral blood. This chain's CDR3 is CASSLDGGHTEAFF. DNA for the CDR3: TGTGCCAGTAGTCTTGACGGGGGGCACACTGAAGCTTTCTTT. Based on the CDR3 plus reference TRBV19 and TRBJ1-1, the full variable domain is DGGITQSPKYLFRKEGQNVTLSCEQNLNHDAMYWYRQDPGQGLRLIYYSQIVNDFQKGDIAEGYSVSREKKESFPLTVTSAQKNPTAFYLCASSLDGGHTEAFFGQGTRLTVV.